This TCR beta chain was identified in a study of cytomegalovirus exposure and HLA in healthy donors (dated by TCRdb to 2016 to 2017). About the full investigation: An earlier analysis of approximately 550 of the donors reported roughly 270 Gb of sequence data and roughly 110 million unique TCR beta sequences from about 179 million T cells. About 310 gigabases of sequencing data and tens of millions of unique TCR sequences were included in an early release covering about 700 HLA-typed donors. Among the 398 genotyped donors, around 79% belonged to the genetic ancestry cluster associated with self-reported Caucasian donors. The study was designed to test whether signatures of past pathogen exposure could be identified by cataloging public T cell receptors. The T cell repertoires of around 730 subjects were profiled by immunosequencing and related to cytomegalovirus serostatus. A separate validation cohort of about 110 different subjects was used in addition to the 666-subject first cohort. High-throughput TCR immunosequencing, statistical association of individual TCRs with disease status, and machine learning were combined to predict cytomegalovirus infection status. A later analysis re-examined previously published TCR beta repertoires from 600 to 700 donors and added high-resolution HLA genotyping to investigate patterns of TCR occurrence. The later analysis used no new phenotypic data to find candidate immune exposures, relying instead on TCR beta sequences and their occurrence across donors. An earlier analysis of 587 of the donors applied high-throughput TCR beta sequencing to assess whether each TCR beta V gene segment acted as functional or pseudogenic. Donor age, sex, ethnicity and CMV serostatus were compiled together with the repertoire data. A later genetic analysis used genome-wide SNP genotypes for about three fifths of the 666 donors, treating that subset as a discovery cohort. All discovery cohort repertoires had been generated on a single sequencing platform. HLA typing included class I and class II loci at four-digit resolution. The number of donors typed differed by locus, with about 629-640 for A, B, C, DRB1 and DQB1, roughly 520 for DQA1, approximately 570 for DPA1, and under 490 for DPB1. About five DR-DQ haplotypes were treated as single units for association and clustering because of strong linkage in the cohort. Among several hundred genotyped donors of the cohort, an average of about 240,000 unique TCR beta nucleotide sequences was sequenced per donor, of which 15% to 20% were non-productive.

This clone was counted only a few times. The target of this receptor is not known. The sample holds no much larger clone one base away, and base qualities are not on file. In total, 630 or so healthy bone marrow donors made up the cohort. All cohort members were sampled while nominally healthy, although unrecorded immune exposures were likely present. The donor was CMV seropositive and was included in the group of 270 or so seropositive cohort members. Each donor provided a peripheral blood sample, and peripheral blood mononuclear cells were used for TCR beta sequencing. Genomic DNA was extracted from the blood cell samples with the Qiagen DNeasy Blood Extraction Kit. Library method: the immunoSEQ multiplex PCR assay. For the multiplex PCR, a mixture combining 60 forward primers for TCR Vbeta segments and 13 reverse primers for TCR Jbeta segments was used. The CDR3 region of rearranged TCR beta genes was amplified from genomic DNA with a multiplex PCR assay. The amplified TCR beta libraries were sequenced on the Illumina HiSeq System as 87-base-pair reads. As for the authors' bioinformatics: A later analysis counted approximately 74 million unique TCR beta chains across the 650 to 700 repertoires, and roughly 10 million of these chains were shared by at least two donors. Raw reads were error-corrected and collapsed into unique sequences with a nearest-neighbor algorithm that merged closely related sequences to remove PCR and sequencing errors. CDR3 sequences were aligned to IMGT reference sequences to assign V, D and J gene segments. Each retained sequence needed at least a six-nucleotide match to both a V gene segment and a J gene segment. A rearrangement was called productive if the CDR3 had no stop codons and remained in frame with V and J, and every other rearrangement was called non-productive. Following IMGT convention, CDR3 was defined as the stretch from the second conserved V-encoded cysteine up to the conserved J-encoded phenylalanine. In an earlier analysis of roughly 580 of the donors, sequences lacking an unambiguous match to a single V gene segment were excluded. An earlier analysis of approximately 590 of the donors classified V segments as functional when productive rearrangements were above 56.7% and as segregating when the standard deviation between donors was above 5%. A statistical classification framework was built to diagnose cytomegalovirus status from the catalog of TCR beta chain sequences. A later analysis assigned V and J genes by comparing TCR nucleotide sequences with IMGT/GENE-DB human TR gene sequences. A later analysis assigned CDR3 sequences and most-parsimonious VDJ recombination scenarios with the TCRdist pipeline. In a later analysis, each TCR beta chain was defined by its CDR3 amino acid sequence together with its V-gene family, and reads lacking a unique V-gene family were excluded. In a later analysis, around 650 highly shared, low-generation-probability nucleotide sequences were removed to address suspected cross-contamination and a sequencing artifact. In a later analysis, a clonal expansion index was calculated for each public chain from normalized within-repertoire ranks of inferred template counts. Generation probabilities in a later analysis came from a VDJ recombination model fitted to out-of-frame rearrangements, and those results were checked against IGoR. In a later analysis, hypergeometric tests were used to score TCR-TCR, TCR-HLA and TCR-CMV co-occurrence, with a repertoire-size bias correction applied to TCR pairs. In a later analysis, false discovery rates were estimated by permuting HLA or CMV assignments 20 times. In a later analysis, co-occurring TCRs were grouped using DBSCAN, and TCRdist sequence similarity was added for clustering within HLA-allele-positive subsets. Repertoires with fewer than 30,000 or more than 120,000 public chains were left out of co-occurrence clustering, as were about 5 repertoires with anomalous nucleotide sharing. TCRdb holds this immuneACCESS table with in-frame rearrangements only. Some clones are missing; in checked studies, unresolved V genes explain under half, and the rest has no known cause. Clone size and the V and J calls come from that table; the DNA yielded D and trimming. Across this sample there are fewer than 120,000 clones, with around 85% seen only once. The top ten clonotypes cover 6.2% of the sample.

What the study reported, not specific to this receptor: Correlated functional status among segregating V segments might be attributable to linkage disequilibrium, but an unknown experimental factor could not be ruled out. A further reported finding was that TCR beta sequences accurately predicted the HLA-A and HLA-B alleles for most subjects in the first cohort. In a later analysis, most CMV-associated TCR beta chains were found to appear HLA-restricted, with HLA associations seemingly driven largely by CMV exposure. The study gave a list of under 200 TCR beta chains associated with cytomegalovirus. Sequencing depth was assumed to be roughly uniform across donors in the presence/absence analyses, though that assumption may not hold. Because counts were too low, seventeen rarely observed V segments, including chromosome 9 orphons, were excluded from the earlier analysis of around 640 of the donors. When HLA alleles, especially DR and DQ, strongly co-occurred, TCR associations were difficult to assign to individual alleles. HLA typing was unavailable for some donors at each locus, so association tests used only the typed subset. Some IMGT-functional V segments, including TRBV6-2 and TRBV6-3, could not be told apart with the 87-base-pair reads, so those segments were excluded. It was suggested by the authors that the approach could potentially be generalized to other disease states and immunological phenotypes. A later analysis found that TCR association rates varied across HLA loci, with DRB1 alleles showing the most associated TCRs and HLA-C alleles the fewest. Immune exposure information for the cohort was limited to CMV serostatus. A later genetic analysis reported fewer N-insertions in productive TCRs among donors in an Asian-associated ancestry cluster than the roughly 670-donor mean. In vitro tests confirmed that a few of the cytomegalovirus-associated TCR beta chains recognize cytomegalovirus antigens. A later analysis associated approximately 17,000 TCR beta sequences with specific HLA alleles at a false discovery rate of 0.05. In a later analysis, several top co-occurrence clusters were reported to appear linked to parvovirus B19, influenza, CMV and Epstein-Barr virus. In a later analysis, HLA-associated TCR beta chains were found to be more clonally expanded and to have lower generation probabilities than equally common non-associated chains. A cluster of highly shared sequence variants was judged likely to represent a technical artifact of the sequencing pipeline. V-gene and J-gene trimming of TCR beta chains was associated with a missense DCLRE1C variant in a later genetic analysis, and the association was replicated in an independent cohort. Across donors, most TCR sequences were observed very rarely, whereas some public TCRs were present in many individuals. This cohort had only TCR beta chains sequenced, and the lack of alpha or paired-chain data limited which features could be detected. Cytomegalovirus status was reported to be diagnosed by the classifier with high specificity and sensitivity in both the original and validation cohorts. In an earlier analysis of about 600 of the donors, most TCR beta V segments appeared in productive rearrangements about 87% or about 30% of the time, broadly matching IMGT annotations.

Via the germline V gene, CDR1 is SNHLY and CDR2 FYNNEI. V gives up 4 bases and J gives up 5 bases, and the segment between their germline ends measures 15 bases. The CDR3 measures 14 amino acids from cysteine to phenylalanine. The kept DNA is CDR3 alone, 42 bases in frame from the first base. Sequencing was carried out using PBMCs. The rearranged chain carries TRBV2 and TRBJ2-7, with a tentative D gene TRBD1 over 5 matching bases. This receptor was taken from a man aged 25-45 years in good health and CMV-seropositive. The CDR3 corresponds to CASSARVSYHEQYF. The DNA is TGTGCCAGCAGTGCCAGGGTATCGTACCACGAGCAGTACTTC.